This T cell receptor (beta chain) was identified during a study of T cells in Graves' hyperthyroidism and ophthalmopathy. This clonotype was observed at least ten times. Trimming stripped 4 bases from V and 12 bases from J, with 18 bases between. The CDR3 runs 13 residues. Germline V CDR1 and CDR2: MNHEY, SMNVEV (reference sequence). If no ophthalmopathy progression occurred within 18 months, Graves' hyperthyroidism was stable. Clinical symptoms, serum thyroxine and TRAb, thyroid ultrasound and orbital computed tomography were used for the diagnoses. Fresh peripheral blood, 8 to 10 ml, was the source of the PBMCs. What was amplified from RNA transcripts were TCR beta CDR3 regions. First-round RT-PCR targeting the TCR CDR3 was performed with the HTBI primer set. TCRdb ran MiXCR on the multiplex PCR reads and lists one entry per CDR3 protein. This table holds approximately 600,000 distinct CDR3 sequences, around 15% found once.

The chain carries TRBV27 and TRBJ2-5; TRBD1 might be the D (6 bases). The specimen was blood. The receptor comes from a woman in her thirties with Graves' hyperthyroidism. The CDR3 sequence: CASSSVQGIGKYF. CDR3 bases: TGTGCCAGCAGTTCGGTACAGGGAATCGGGAAGTACTTC.